The rows below give T cell receptor beta chains drawn from one sample of a study of blood T cell repertoires in COVID-19. Assay: immunoSEQ multiplex PCR; the TCRdb copy retains only in-frame clones and omits some. The sample has 140,000 to 150,000 clones; around nine tenths are singletons. Material for sequencing was peripheral blood. These receptors were taken from a man aged 55 to 70 with active or convalescent COVID-19. The CDR3 runs from the conserved cysteine through the conserved F or W. The D gene is left open where the match is weak. The size entry is marked missing in some rows and otherwise reads once, few, many or a size class.

clone_size	v_call	d_call	j_call	cdr3_aa	cdr3_nt
.	TRBV5-6	.	TRBJ2-7	CASSPIVGHSVEQYF	TGTGCCAGCAGCCCGATCGTCGGACATTCGGTCGAGCAGTACTTC
few	TRBV27	TRBD2	TRBJ2-3	CASSSFGTGGPADTQYF	TGTGCCAGCAGTTCCTTTGGGACGGGAGGGCCCGCAGATACGCAGTATTTT
.	TRBV29-1	TRBD1	TRBJ2-3	CSVASGTGRDTQYF	TGCAGCGTCGCATCCGGGACAGGGAGGGATACGCAGTATTTT
.	TRBV5-1	TRBD2	TRBJ2-5	CASSSGAGGHETQYF	TGCGCCAGCAGCTCCGGGGCGGGGGGGCACGAGACCCAGTACTTC
.	TRBV9	TRBD2	TRBJ2-3	CASSVGTSGTDTQYF	TGTGCCAGCAGCGTAGGGACTAGCGGGACAGATACGCAGTATTTT
.	TRBV12-3/TRBV12-4	.	TRBJ1-1	CASSWSRDTEAFF	TGTGCCAGCAGTTGGAGCAGGGACACTGAAGCTTTCTTT
.	TRBV7-9	TRBD2	TRBJ2-3	CASSFWGSGGIDTQYF	TGTGCCAGCAGCTTTTGGGGTAGCGGGGGTATAGATACGCAGTATTTT
.	TRBV9	.	TRBJ2-2	CASSGHMGRGTGELFF	TGTGCCAGCAGCGGCCATATGGGTCGGGGAACCGGGGAGCTGTTTTTT
.	TRBV28	.	TRBJ1-1	CASLWGRSMNTEAFF	TGTGCCAGCCTCTGGGGCCGTTCCATGAACACTGAAGCTTTCTTT
.	TRBV5-8	TRBD1	TRBJ2-5	CASSFWTGGKGETQYF	TGTGCCAGCAGCTTCTGGACAGGGGGCAAAGGGGAGACCCAGTACTTC
.	TRBV18	.	TRBJ1-2	CASSQTTGTYGYTF	TGTGCCAGCTCACAAACAACAGGGACCTATGGCTACACCTTC
.	TRBV7-9	TRBD1	TRBJ1-1	CASSFGTGGAVEAFF	TGTGCCAGCAGCTTTGGGACAGGGGGCGCGGTTGAAGCTTTCTTT
few	TRBV25-1	.	TRBJ2-5	CASSEFLVGQETQYF	TGTGCCAGCAGTGAATTCTTGGTCGGCCAAGAGACCCAGTACTTC
once	TRBV5-4	TRBD1	TRBJ2-7	CASTPGGQGAREQYF	TGTGCCAGCACCCCAGGAGGACAGGGGGCACGGGAGCAGTACTTC
.	TRBV4-2	TRBD2	TRBJ2-5	CASSQDWTAGGPETQYF	TGTGCCAGCAGCCAAGATTGGACCGCGGGAGGGCCGGAGACCCAGTACTTC
.	TRBV7-2	.	TRBJ2-7	CASSLALRGEQYF	TGTGCCAGCAGCTTAGCCCTGCGGGGAGAGCAGTACTTC
.	TRBV7-2	.	TRBJ2-1	CASSSRLKRQFF	TGTGCCAGCAGCTCTAGACTAAAAAGGCAGTTCTTC
.	TRBV4-3	.	TRBJ2-5	CASSSGLKETQYF	TGCGCCAGCAGCTCGGGACTCAAAGAGACCCAGTACTTC
.	TRBV4-3	TRBD2	TRBJ2-7	CASSRTSGVGEQYF	TGCGCCAGCAGCCGTACTAGCGGGGTAGGGGAGCAGTACTTC
.	TRBV2	.	TRBJ2-3	CASGRLREGTDTQYF	TGTGCCAGCGGACGACTCAGGGAGGGCACAGATACGCAGTATTTT
.	TRBV20-1	.	TRBJ1-3	CSASGGPKNTIYF	TGCAGTGCTAGTGGGGGGCCTAAAAACACCATATATTTT
once	TRBV19	TRBD1	TRBJ1-4	CASSSTGPPNEKLFF	TGTGCCAGTAGTTCGACAGGGCCCCCTAATGAAAAACTGTTTTTT
.	TRBV7-7	TRBD2	TRBJ2-1	CASSLGTSADNEQFF	TGTGCTAGCAGCTTAGGGACTAGCGCCGACAATGAGCAGTTCTTC
.	TRBV15	.	TRBJ2-3	CATSSGDTSTDTQYF	TGTGCCACCAGCAGCGGGGACACCAGCACAGATACGCAGTATTTT
few	TRBV5-1	TRBD1	TRBJ1-2	CASSFEPGTGRGYTF	TGCGCCAGCAGCTTTGAGCCCGGGACAGGGCGCGGCTACACCTTC
.	TRBV6-1	TRBD1	TRBJ1-5	CASSGNPTGVGQPQHF	TGTGCCAGCAGTGGGAACCCGACAGGGGTGGGTCAGCCCCAGCATTTT
.	TRBV28	.	TRBJ2-5	CASASPGTSQETQYF	TGTGCCAGCGCTTCCCCCGGGACATCTCAAGAGACCCAGTACTTC
.	TRBV24-1	.	TRBJ2-5	CATSDLARGYQETQYF	TGTGCCACCAGTGATTTAGCCCGAGGGTACCAAGAGACCCAGTACTTC
once	TRBV2	.	TRBJ1-6	CASSGQGSPLHF	TGTGCCAGCAGTGGGCAGGGATCACCCCTCCACTTT
.	TRBV7-2	.	TRBJ1-2	CASSLFRDSTSNYGYTF	TGTGCCAGCAGCTTATTCAGGGACTCGACATCTAACTATGGCTACACCTTC
.	TRBV7-6	.	TRBJ2-7	CASSFGPPGANEQYF	TGTGCCAGCAGCTTCGGCCCCCCCGGAGCCAACGAGCAGTACTTC
.	TRBV5-4	.	TRBJ1-3	CASSLGGTNSGNTIYF	TGTGCCAGCAGCTTGGGGGGGACAAACTCTGGAAACACCATATATTTT
.	TRBV2	.	TRBJ1-5	CASSAAGASVNQPQHF	TGTGCCAGCAGTGCGGCAGGGGCCTCTGTCAATCAGCCCCAGCATTTT
.	TRBV7-2	TRBD1	TRBJ1-2	CASSPQGAGGYTF	TGTGCCAGCAGCCCACAGGGGGCGGGGGGCTACACCTTC
.	TRBV7-8	.	TRBJ2-7	CASSLFSLQGDEQYF	TGTGCCAGCAGCTTATTCTCGTTACAGGGAGACGAGCAGTACTTC
.	TRBV7-2	.	TRBJ1-2	CASSLDPQYGYTF	TGTGCCAGCAGCTTAGATCCTCAGTACGGCTACACCTTC
.	TRBV29-1	.	TRBJ2-1	CSVEGNYNEQFF	TGCAGCGTTGAAGGTAATTACAATGAGCAGTTCTTC
.	TRBV7-2	TRBD2	TRBJ2-5	CASSLTSGRRETQYF	TGTGCCAGCAGCTTGACTAGCGGGAGGAGAGAGACCCAGTACTTC
.	TRBV2	.	TRBJ2-2	CASSQTYTGELFF	TGTGCCAGCAGCCAGACTTATACCGGGGAGCTGTTTTTT
.	TRBV9	TRBD2	TRBJ2-7	CASSPNLVGGTGQYF	TGTGCCAGCAGCCCTAATTTGGTGGGAGGGACCGGGCAGTACTTC
.	TRBV29-1	.	TRBJ2-7	CSVGDTTTYEQYF	TGCAGCGTTGGGGACACCACGACCTACGAGCAGTACTTC
.	TRBV7-3	.	TRBJ2-3	CASSLQGTITDTQYF	TGTGCCAGCAGCTTACAGGGAACAATCACAGATACGCAGTATTTT
once	TRBV3-1/TRBV3-2	.	TRBJ2-1	CASSQGNENEQFF	TGTGCCAGCAGCCAGGGCAACGAGAATGAGCAGTTCTTC
.	TRBV19	TRBD1	TRBJ2-3	CASTGQGSHTQYF	TGTGCCAGTACAGGACAGGGGTCCCATACGCAGTATTTT
once	TRBV5-1	TRBD2	TRBJ2-7	CASRPTSGGGSYEQYF	TGCGCCAGCAGGCCCACTAGCGGGGGAGGGTCCTACGAGCAGTACTTC